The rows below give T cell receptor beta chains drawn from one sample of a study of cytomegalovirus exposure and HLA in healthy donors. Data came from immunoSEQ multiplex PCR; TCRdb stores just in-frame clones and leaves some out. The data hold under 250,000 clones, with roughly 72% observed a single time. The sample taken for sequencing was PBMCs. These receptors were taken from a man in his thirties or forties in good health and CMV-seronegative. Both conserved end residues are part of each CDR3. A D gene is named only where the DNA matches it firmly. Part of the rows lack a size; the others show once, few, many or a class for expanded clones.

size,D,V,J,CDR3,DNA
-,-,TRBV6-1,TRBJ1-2,CASREQGGNYGYTF,TGTGCCAGCAGAGAGCAGGGAGGTAACTATGGCTACACCTTC
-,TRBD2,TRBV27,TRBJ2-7,CASSLTASGGYEQYF,TGTGCCAGCAGTTTAACGGCTAGCGGAGGTTACGAGCAGTACTTC
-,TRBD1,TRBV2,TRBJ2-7,CASSRDSPVSYEQYF,TGTGCCAGCAGTCGGGACAGTCCCGTTTCCTACGAGCAGTACTTC
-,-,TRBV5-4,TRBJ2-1,CASSLTSYNEQFF,TGTGCCAGCAGCTTGACTAGCTACAATGAGCAGTTCTTC
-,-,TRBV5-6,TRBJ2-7,CASSLAQGYEQYF,TGTGCCAGCAGCTTGGCTCAGGGCTACGAGCAGTACTTC
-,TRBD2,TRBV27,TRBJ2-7,CASSQGLAGVEQYF,TGTGCCAGCAGCCAAGGGCTAGCGGGAGTCGAGCAGTACTTC
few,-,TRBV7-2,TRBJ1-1,CASSFSVNTEAFF,TGTGCCAGCAGCTTCTCGGTGAACACTGAAGCTTTCTTT
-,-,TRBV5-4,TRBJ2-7,CASSLLDWTSSYEQYF,TGTGCCAGCAGCTTGCTGGATTGGACATCCTCCTACGAGCAGTACTTC
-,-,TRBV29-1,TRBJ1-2,CSVGDRQLYYGYTF,TGCAGCGTGGGCGACAGGCAGCTTTACTATGGCTACACCTTC
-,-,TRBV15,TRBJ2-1,CATRGAREQFF,TGTGCCACCAGAGGGGCCCGTGAGCAGTTCTTC
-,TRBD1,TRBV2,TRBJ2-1,CASSGDRSSEQFF,TGTGCCAGCAGTGGGGACAGATCCTCCGAGCAGTTCTTC